The clone carrying this T cell receptor (beta chain) has more than one count but fewer than ten. V dropped 3 bases and J dropped 5; count of bases not matched to a gene: 1. CDR3 length: 13 amino acids. In germline, CDR1 is SGHTA, CDR2 FQGNSA. The data are from a study of blood T cell repertoires in COVID-19. Overall study context: Some COVID-19 samples were acute and others convalescent; all came from the United States, Italy and Spain. The cDNA or gDNA used as material had been derived from T cells, B-cell-depleted T cells, or PBMCs.

Original analysis: Cell counts per sample came from amplifying reference gene primers. Some clones are missing from TCRdb's copy, which holds only in-frame ones; the method was immunoSEQ multiplex PCR. That table supplies the V and J calls and clone size; D and trimming were determined from the DNA. The repertoire holds 71,000 or so clones, with around 80% as singletons. The J gene is TRBJ2-5, the V gene TRBV7-2, with 9 bases matching TRBD2. This receptor was identified in a man aged 45-65 years with acute or convalescent COVID-19. The sequencing sample was made of peripheral blood. The CDR3: CASSFGTSETQYF. The CDR3 coding sequence is TGTGCCAGCAGCTTCGGGACTAGCGAGACCCAGTACTTC.